A single sample is the source of the 20 T cell receptor beta chains below, sequenced in a study of early T cells in non-severe SARS-CoV-2 infection. In TCRdb, the 5' RACE reads were re-called with MiXCR into one record per CDR3 protein. The data show over 85,000 distinct CDR3 sequences, with about 12% seen just once and around 4.1% held by the top ten. Sequencing used whole blood, obtained at baseline. The receptors were gathered from an adult who was a healthcare worker with PCR-confirmed SARS-CoV-2 infection or an uninfected control (not recorded which).

This clonotype has just a few counts. J is TRBJ2-5 and V is TRBV11-2, with TRBD2 as a possible D gene (5 bases). This CDR3 has 15 amino acids. Trimming took 1 base from V and 4 from J, leaving 13 bases between them. Per the germline V gene, CDR1 is SGHAT and CDR2 is FQNNGV. CDR3 DNA: TGTGCCAGCAGCTTAGGGACTGCAGGTGGAGAGACCCAGTACTTC. This sequence encodes CASSLGTAGGETQYF.

This clonotype has a handful of counts. This chain connects TRBV9 to TRBJ2-1, with 12 bases aligning to TRBD2. Trimming took 4 bases from V and 8 from J; bases not matched to a gene: 7. CDR3 size: 15 residues. CDR1 SGDLS and CDR2 YYNGEE come from the germline V gene. In DNA, the CDR3 is TGTGCCAGCAGCCTCCACCCTAGCGGGAGGGATGAGCAGTTCTTC. Translated: CASSLHPSGRDEQFF.

This clonotype was recorded at least ten times. The rearrangement uses TRBV24-1 and TRBJ2-5; tentatively, D is TRBD1 or TRBD2 (5 bases each). This CDR3 region has 16 residues. The V and J ends lost 3 bases and 1 base respectively, with 14 bases between them. The germline V gene has CDR1 KGHDR and CDR2 SFDVKD. The CDR3 loop is CATSDPGRGPQETQYF. Written as DNA, the CDR3 is TGTGCCACCAGTGATCCCGGCCGGGGCCCCCAAGAGACCCAGTACTTC.

This chain links TRBV5-1 with TRBJ2-2; TRBD2 is a possible D gene (5 bases). Trimming took off 4 bases at V and 1 base at J, with 8 bases between the two ends. The CDR3 covers 14 residues. CDR1 is SGHRS, CDR2 YFSETQ, per germline. The CDR3 reads CASSIRENTGELFF. The CDR3 DNA is TGCGCCAGCAGCATACGGGAGAACACCGGGGAGCTGTTTTTT.

DNA for the CDR3: TGCAGTGCTAGAGATGGTGGCGGGGGGAGCACAGATACGCAGTATTTT. Translated, it gives CSARDGGGGSTDTQYF. The rearrangement joins TRBV20-1 to TRBJ2-3; 8 positions match TRBD2. Germline assignment: CDR1 DFQATT and CDR2 SNEGSKA (reference sequence). The CDR3 spans 16 residues. Germline trimming cut 0 bases from V and 0 bases from J; bases unmatched to any gene: 5.

V gene TRBV29-1 combines with J gene TRBJ2-3; D perhaps matches TRBD2 (5 bases). This CDR3 has 15 residues. Germline V gene lookup returns CDR1 SQVTM and CDR2 ANQGSEA. V was trimmed by 6 bases and J by 0 bases, leaving 16 bases between them. CDR3 in DNA: TGCAGCGTCCTAGGATCGGGCGGGAGCACAGATACGCAGTATTTT. Translating gives CSVLGSGGSTDTQYF.

This clonotype was seen repeatedly, ten times or more. The gene calls are TRBV7-8 and TRBJ2-3; the match to TRBD1 covers 8 bases. V shed 5 bases, J shed 7 bases, and the junction held 8 bases outside the gene matches. The CDR3 consists of 14 residues. The germline V gene has CDR1 SGHVS and CDR2 FQNEAQ. This chain's CDR3 is CASSPGTGQHTQYF. CDR3 bases: TGTGCCAGCAGCCCCGGGACAGGCCAACATACGCAGTATTTT. The full variable domain, rest sourced from reference TRBV7-8 and TRBJ2-3, is GAGVSQSPRYKVAKRGQDVALRCDPISGHVSLFWYQQALGQGPEFLTYFQNEAQLDKSGLPSDRFFAERPEGSVSTLKIQRTQQEDSAVYLCASSPGTGQHTQYFGPGTRLTVL.

This sequence joins TRBV29-1 and TRBJ1-2; TRBD1 aligns across 8 bases. The CDR3 runs 13 residues. CDR1 and CDR2 from the germline V gene are SQVTM and ANQGSEA. Germline trimming cut 6 bases from V and 2 bases from J; bases unmatched to any gene: 5. The CDR3 here is CSVPGQENYGYTF. DNA for the CDR3: TGCAGCGTGCCGGGACAGGAAAACTATGGCTACACCTTC.

The sample holds a few counts of this clonotype. J is TRBJ1-1 and V is TRBV20-1; tentatively, D is TRBD1 (5 bases). Deletions cut 0 bases from V and 10 bases from J, with 21 bases between. CDR3 size: 15 residues. The germline gives CDR1 DFQATT, CDR2 SNEGSKA (reference sequence). CDR3 in amino acids: CSARDRGSNTLRAFF. CDR3 DNA sequence: TGCAGTGCTAGAGATCGGGGCAGCAACACACTGAGAGCTTTCTTT.

This clonotype was counted only a few times. The rearrangement joins TRBV5-1 to TRBJ1-1; D gene unclear. V shed 5 bases and J shed 5 bases, with 13 bases lying between them. The CDR3 extends over 13 amino acids. In germline, CDR1 is SGHRS, CDR2 YFSETQ. The CDR3 sequence: CASRHRGETEAFF. CDR3 sequence (DNA): TGCGCCAGCAGACACCGGGGTGAGACTGAAGCTTTCTTT.

There are a few counts of this clonotype. The chain is built from TRBV6-6 and TRBJ2-3; weak D call: TRBD1 (7 bases). CDR1 is MNHNY and CDR2 is SVGAGI in the germline V gene (reference sequence). V dropped 10 bases and J dropped 8 bases, with 10 bases sitting between them. This CDR3 contains 10 residues. The CDR3 is CATQGGTQYF. The DNA of the CDR3 is TGTGCCACCCAGGGGGGTACGCAGTATTTT.

For this clonotype: It may be a read error: a sequence one base away is much more abundant. The CDR3 ends on some other residue instead of the conserved phenylalanine or tryptophan, so this is likely a read error. The V and J genes are TRBV11-2 and TRBJ2-3; D remains unclear. Germline-derived CDR1 and CDR2 are SGHAT and FQNNGV. V was clipped by 0 bases and J by 5 bases, with 3 bases between them. The CDR3 consists of 12 residues. The CDR3 DNA reads as TGTGCCAGCAGCTTAGATGTAGATACGCAGTATTCT. It yields the protein CASSLDVDTQYS.

The sample holds a few counts of this clonotype. The V call is TRBV28, the J call TRBJ1-1, with unresolved D. V dropped 5 bases and J dropped 5 bases, with 18 bases sitting between them. The germline gives CDR1 MDHEN, CDR2 SYDVKM. The CDR3 loop spans 15 amino acids. Written as DNA, the CDR3 is TGTGCCAGCAGTCTATTCCGGAGTGTGGCTACTGAAGCTTTCTTT. Amino acids: CASSLFRSVATEAFF.

This clonotype appeared a few times. This sequence joins TRBV28 and TRBJ1-6; D perhaps matches TRBD1 (5 bases). The CDR3 extends over 16 amino acids. Trimming stripped 6 bases from V and 6 bases from J, with 18 bases between. Germline V CDR1 and CDR2: MDHEN, SYDVKM. This CDR3 reads CASSAAGDRLNSPLHF. The CDR3 DNA sequence: TGTGCCAGCAGCGCTGCGGGGGACCGCCTTAATTCACCCCTCCACTTT.

This clonotype appeared many times. This chain uses TRBV18 with TRBJ1-1; unclear D gene. The CDR3 extends over 11 amino acids. The V gene's germline CDR1 is KGHSH and CDR2 LQKENI. V was shortened by 6 bases and J by 4 bases, with 6 bases between the two germline ends. The CDR3 bases are TGTGCCAGCTCCTCGACCACTGAAGCTTTCTTT. Its protein product is CASSSTTEAFF.

This clonotype was seen a single time. The J gene is TRBJ2-1, the V gene TRBV20-1; TRBD2 matches 12 bases. Germline V gene lookup returns CDR1 DFQATT and CDR2 SNEGSKA (reference sequence). V shed 5 bases, J shed 7 bases, and the junction held 12 bases outside the gene matches. The CDR3 is 16 amino acids. The CDR3 region is CSAGPQTSGRMNEQFF. CDR3 DNA: TGCAGTGCTGGGCCTCAAACTAGCGGGAGGATGAATGAGCAGTTCTTC.

The rearrangement uses TRBV19 and TRBJ2-3; D is unresolved. The V and J ends lost 4 bases and 2 bases respectively, with 4 bases between them. Germline CDR1 reads LNHDA; CDR2 reads SQIVND (reference sequence). The length of the CDR3 is 12 residues. CDR3 in amino acids: CASSKYTDTQYF. DNA for the CDR3: TGTGCCAGTAGTAAGTACACAGATACGCAGTATTTT.

This clonotype was recorded a few times. V usage is TRBV6-1 and J usage is TRBJ2-1, with a possible D match to TRBD1 (6 bases). The CDR3 contains 15 residues. The V gene lost 5 bases and the J gene lost 4 bases, with 15 bases spanning the gap. Germline values: CDR1 MNHNS, CDR2 SASEGT. CDR3 protein: CASSSWGLLYNEQFF. CDR3 nucleotide sequence: TGTGCCAGCAGTTCGTGGGGGCTATTATACAATGAGCAGTTCTTC.

The V gene is TRBV7-3, the J gene TRBJ1-1; D is possibly TRBD1 (5 bases). The germline V gene has CDR1 SGHTA and CDR2 FQGTGA. V lost 5 bases, J lost 7 bases, and 11 bases lay in between. This CDR3 spans 12 amino acids. This CDR3 is CASSQGVGEAFF. In DNA, the CDR3 is TGTGCCAGCAGCCAAGGGGTTGGTGAAGCTTTCTTT.

The V and J genes are TRBV12-3 or TRBV12-4 and TRBJ2-2, with D unresolved. With 3 bases removed from V and 5 bases from J, the gap between germline ends came to 7 bases. The CDR3 has 13 amino acids. The CDR3 loop reads CASSFMETGELFF. In nucleotides, the CDR3 is TGTGCCAGCAGTTTCATGGAGACCGGGGAGCTGTTTTTT.